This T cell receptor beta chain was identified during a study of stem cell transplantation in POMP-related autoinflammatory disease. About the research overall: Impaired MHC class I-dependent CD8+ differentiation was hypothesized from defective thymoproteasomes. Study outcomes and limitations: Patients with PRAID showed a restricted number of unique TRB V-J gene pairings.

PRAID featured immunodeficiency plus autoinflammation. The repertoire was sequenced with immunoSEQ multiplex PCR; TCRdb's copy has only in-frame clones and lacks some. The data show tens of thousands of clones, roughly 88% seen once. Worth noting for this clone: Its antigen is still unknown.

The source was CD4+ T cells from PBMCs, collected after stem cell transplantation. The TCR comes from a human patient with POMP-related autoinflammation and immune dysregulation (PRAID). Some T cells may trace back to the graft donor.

The CDR3 bases are TGTGCCAGCAGCCGAGGCTCAGGGCAGTACTTC. Residues: CASSRGSGQYF. The chain links TRBV7-2 to TRBJ2-7; no clear D gene. Deletions cut 5 bases from V and 9 bases from J, with 11 bases between. The CDR3 consists of 11 residues. Per the germline V gene, CDR1 is SGHTA and CDR2 is FQGNSA.